What follows describes a single T cell receptor beta chain. Its recognized antigen is unknown. The input lacks base qualities; no much larger clone sits a single base away. The time point label on this specimen signifies: baseline before first vaccination. The vaccinee samples were drawn from two UK trials, COV001 and COV002, one of which was a single-blind randomized controlled phase 2/3 trial testing AZD1222 (ChAdOx1 nCoV-19) in healthy adults. For TCRbeta chain sequencing, PBMC samples were collected from trial participants at day 0 and at day 28 after the second dose. This entry comes from a study of T cell responses to AZD1222 COVID-19 vaccine (dated by TCRdb to the early 2020s). Background for the entire study: AZD1222 recipients given second doses at about 4 weeks or at about 12 weeks were pooled, since spike-specific TCR depth and breadth were not found to differ between the two schedules. A total of around 240 trial participants underwent TCR sequencing, of whom nearly 210 had received two doses of AZD1222 and around 26 had received two doses of the MenACWY control vaccine. Enrollment into the trials was organized by age into subgroups of 18-55, 56-69 and 70-plus years, and those subgroups contained roughly 150, 30 and 60 TCR-sequenced participants, respectively.

From a lookup of the germline V gene, CDR1 and CDR2 are KGHSH and LQKENI. The CDR3, cysteine through phenylalanine, is 14 amino acids long. The kept DNA is CDR3 alone, 42 bases in frame from the first base. V and J lose 3 bases and 8 bases, and a span of 13 bases separates them. Points the paper makes about the study in general: Conclusions about previously exposed vaccinees are limited because only six or seven AZD1222 recipients were SARS-CoV-2 seropositive at baseline. CD4 TCRs associated with the vaccine covered the entire spike protein, and the dominant responses were in regions 160-218 and 743-854. After two AZD1222 doses, both the breadth and the depth of spike-specific TCRs were significantly higher than at day 0 and than in MenACWY recipients. The 56-69-year group was small, and its depth increase did not reach significance, likely because of low power. Reportedly, almost half of the unique spike-specific TCRs recognized epitopes lying outside the regions that are mutated in the B.1.351 and B.1.1.7 variants. Participants were mostly white British, with more females than males. The authors suggested clonal diversity may have been underestimated. Because no day 14 peak-response samples were available, repertoires were characterized only after the peak T cell response.

The CDR3 regions of human TCRbeta chains were analyzed by immunosequencing. As for how the authors treated the data: Repertoire TCRs were matched against a reference library of SARS-CoV-2-specific TCRs generated with the MIRA antigen-specificity platform. Breadth meant the fraction of unique TCRs that were SARS-CoV-2-associated, whereas depth meant the fraction of total T cells that were SARS-CoV-2-associated. Using the MIRA data, each spike-specific TCR was mapped to the spike region that the TCR reacts to and placed in a CD4 or CD8 class. Log10-transformed breadth and depth values were compared by one-way ANOVA with Sidak's multiple comparisons tests. TCRdb re-hosts the immuneACCESS table, in-frame sequences only. Its copies lack some clones; in the studies checked, an unresolved V gene accounts for under half of them, and the cause for the rest is not known. V, J and clone size reflect that table, while D and trimming were determined from the DNA. The sample has tens of thousands of clones on record, 70% to 90% of them singletons. About 13% of the sample comes from the top ten.

This receptor was obtained from an adult in good health. The receptor chain draws on TRBV18 and TRBJ1-4; the D gene is perhaps TRBD1, on 5 matching bases. Material: peripheral blood, obtained on day 0 of AZD1222 vaccination. The CDR3 region has the sequence CASSPLRDPEKLFF. The sequence in DNA is TGTGCCAGCTCACCCCTACGGGACCCAGAAAAACTGTTTTTT.